This T cell receptor (beta chain) was documented in a study of blood T cell repertoires in COVID-19. Study context: The study drew acute and convalescent COVID-19 samples from the United States, Italy and Spain.

Study processing details: From reference gene primer amplification, estimates of nucleated cell counts were derived. Clones were read by immunoSEQ multiplex PCR, and TCRdb kept only the in-frame ones, dropping some. The DNA was the basis for D and trimming; V, J and clone size are from that table. The sample has 250,000 to 350,000 clones; 90% are singletons. The sample holds one count of this clone. Across 20 to 25 US areas, participants ranged in age from 18 to 89 years. The CDR3 is 14 amino acids. The germline gives CDR1 MNHEY, CDR2 SMNVEV (reference sequence). V shed 3 bases and J shed 11 bases, with 17 bases lying between them.

The sequence derives from a young woman with acute COVID-19. The sequenced sample consisted of PBMCs or T cells enriched from blood (not recorded which). The chain combines TRBV27 with TRBJ2-1, with a tentative D call TRBD2 (5 bases). Here the CDR3 reads CASSLTGNGIKQFF. DNA for the CDR3: TGTGCCAGCAGTTTGACCGGAAACGGGATAAAGCAGTTCTTC.